This TCR beta chain was documented in a study of CD8+ T cells in alopecia areata. About this clone: Its target is unknown.

Peripheral blood samples and lesional scalp punch biopsies were obtained from alopecia areata patients. Isolated RNA was reverse transcribed into cDNA used as the sequencing template. Clones were read by immunoSEQ multiplex PCR, and TCRdb kept only the in-frame ones, dropping some. The table includes about 30,000 clones, less than 65% detected once. Study-level findings and limits: TCRs were shared less clearly across patients than in mice, possibly for HLA-related reasons. Normal scalp showed lower clonality than lesional scalp, especially alopecia totalis/universalis.

V was trimmed by 4 bases and J by 4 bases, leaving 11 bases between them. The CDR3 loop spans 13 amino acids. Germline V gene data show CDR1 as MGHRA and CDR2 as YSYEKL. The source is a human donor with alopecia areata. The chain couples TRBV4-1 to TRBJ2-7; D is unresolved. Sample: NKG2D-high CD8+ T cells sorted from blood. The CDR3 DNA follows: TGCGCCAGCAGCCCCCGAAGAGAATACGAGCAGTACTTC. It codes for CASSPRREYEQYF.